The 3 T cell receptor beta chains presented below share a single source sample, sequenced in a study of blood T cell repertoires in COVID-19. Measured with immunoSEQ multiplex PCR; TCRdb has only the in-frame clones, and not every one. Here the sample spans 200,000 to 300,000 clones, 70% to 90% being singletons. The sequenced sample was peripheral blood. Receptors originate from a man between 45 and 60 years old with COVID-19, enrolled during active disease.

This clone was counted a single time. The V call is TRBV9, the J call TRBJ2-5, with 13 bases fitting TRBD2. The CDR3 runs to 16 residues. In germline, CDR1 is SGDLS, CDR2 YYNGEE. V lost 4 bases to trimming and J lost 5 bases; unmatched junction nucleotides: 8. The CDR3 bases are TGTGCCAGCAGCTACGGACTAGCGGGGGTGTACGAGACCCAGTACTTC. This encodes CASSYGLAGVYETQYF.

The chain recombines TRBV5-1 with TRBJ1-2; TRBD1 matches at 12 bases. CDR3 size: 14 residues. Unmatched junction bases numbered 4, after V lost 4 bases and J lost 6 bases. Germline CDR1 is SGHRS and CDR2 is YFSETQ. This CDR3 reads CASSGGTGGNGYTF. In DNA, the CDR3 is TGCGCCAGCAGCGGCGGGACAGGGGGCAATGGCTACACCTTC. The complete variable domain, with remaining parts taken from reference TRBV5-1 and TRBJ1-2, reads KAGVTQTPRYLIKTRGQQVTLSCSPISGHRSVSWYQQTPGQGLQFLFEYFSETQRNKGNFPGRFSGRQFSNSRSEMNVSTLELGDSALYLCASSGGTGGNGYTFGSGTRLTVV.

This clone was observed once. This chain joins TRBV24-1 and TRBJ2-5, with 9 positions matching TRBD1. The CDR3 sequence is 15 residues long. The germline V gene has CDR1 KGHDR and CDR2 SFDVKD. With V trimmed by 3 bases and J by 3 bases, 4 bases remained unmatched. DNA for the CDR3: TGTGCCACCAGTGATCCTGGGACAGGGAAAGAGACCCAGTACTTC. Protein: CATSDPGTGKETQYF.